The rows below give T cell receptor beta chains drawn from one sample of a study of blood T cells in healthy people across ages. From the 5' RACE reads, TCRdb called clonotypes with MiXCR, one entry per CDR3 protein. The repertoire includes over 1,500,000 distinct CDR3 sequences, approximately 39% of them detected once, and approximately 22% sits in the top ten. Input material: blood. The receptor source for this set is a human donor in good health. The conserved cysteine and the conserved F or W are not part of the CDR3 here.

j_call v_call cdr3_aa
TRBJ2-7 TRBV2 ASRGSGYSYEQY
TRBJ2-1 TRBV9 ARGGMIMNEQF
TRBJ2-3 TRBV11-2 ASRRGGARVEDTQY
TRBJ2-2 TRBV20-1 SASANGGELF
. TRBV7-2 ASSTAGGQETQY
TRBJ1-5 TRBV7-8 ASSPPSGWGQPQH
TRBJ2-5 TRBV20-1 SARGRGGRETQY
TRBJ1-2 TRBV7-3 ASSLTGAGEMGGYT
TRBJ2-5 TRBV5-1 ASSLFVTQETQY
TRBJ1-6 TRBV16 ASSQGTQISYNSPLH
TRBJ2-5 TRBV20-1 SATILAGVETQY
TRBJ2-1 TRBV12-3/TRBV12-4 ASSRTSGGASLGEQF
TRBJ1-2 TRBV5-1 ASSLDTDRGNYGYT
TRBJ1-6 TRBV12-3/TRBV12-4 ASSLGFVDSPLH
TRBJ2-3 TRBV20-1 SARKGVSTDTQY
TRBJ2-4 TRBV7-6 ASGDWTKNIQY
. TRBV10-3 AISPGKAYEQY
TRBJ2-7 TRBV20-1 SATTGISAYEQY
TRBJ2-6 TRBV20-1 SAHTGANVLT
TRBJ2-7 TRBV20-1 SARDRRGTGVYEQY
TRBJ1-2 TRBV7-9 ASSRGAESCGYT
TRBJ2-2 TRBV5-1 ASSPTRQGANTGELF
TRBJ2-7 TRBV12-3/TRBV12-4 ASSFGQTLFEQY
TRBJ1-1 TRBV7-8 ASSLAPWARTEAF
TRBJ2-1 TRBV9 ASSAGGGPYNEQF
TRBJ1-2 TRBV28 ASSPGTGHTNYGYT
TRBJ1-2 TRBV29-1 SDTGTGLGYT
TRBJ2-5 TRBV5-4 ASSRPGWETQY
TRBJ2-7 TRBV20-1 SADEQGSEQY
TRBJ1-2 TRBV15 ATSRVPEDYGYT
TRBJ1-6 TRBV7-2 ASSLNPSLPLH
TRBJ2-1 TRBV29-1 SVGPNNEQF
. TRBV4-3 ASSHGLASSYNEQY
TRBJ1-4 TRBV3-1 ASSQEMGNEKLF
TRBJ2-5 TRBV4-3 ASNQRQQETQY
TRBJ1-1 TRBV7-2 ASSPRTEEAF
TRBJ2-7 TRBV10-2 ASTEDKDYEQY
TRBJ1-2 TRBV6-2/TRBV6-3 ASTENRASGYT
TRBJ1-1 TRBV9 ASSVEGGRGGMNTEAF
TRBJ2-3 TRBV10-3 GVVGSGDTQY
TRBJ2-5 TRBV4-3 ASSQATTGEQETQY
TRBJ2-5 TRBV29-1 SGTGLGETQY
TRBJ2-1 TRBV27 ASRESGTYIHNEQF
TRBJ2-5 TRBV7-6 ASSLPLWDRDFGADQETQY
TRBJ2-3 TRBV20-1 SARDPKFGSTDTQY
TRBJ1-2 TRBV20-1 SARWTGLRYGYT
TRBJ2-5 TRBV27 ASSTRFSTDLETQY
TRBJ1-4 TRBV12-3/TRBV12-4 ASSFTHGEKLF
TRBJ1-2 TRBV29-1 RVGQPRYGYT
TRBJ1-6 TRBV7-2 ASSERVSPLH
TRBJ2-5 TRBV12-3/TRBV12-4 ASSFEGLADLETQY
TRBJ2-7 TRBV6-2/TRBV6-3 ASSYSRHPEDSVLGEQY
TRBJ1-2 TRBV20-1 SALVIGHYGYT
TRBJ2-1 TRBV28 ASSLLAGEADEQF
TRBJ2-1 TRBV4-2 ASSQVAARGNEQF
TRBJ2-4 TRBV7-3 ASSPVADENIQY